Following are 8 T cell receptor beta chains from one sample sequenced in a study of T cell repertoires in cytomegalovirus infection. TCRdb used MiXCR to reprocess the reads, holding one entry per CDR3 protein. The profile shows 200,000 or so distinct CDR3 sequences, under 30% of them singletons. Specimen: PBMCs. The origin of the receptors is a human donor in good health (CMV status not recorded). Some clones in this sample may be carry-over from other donors' samples.

The chain links TRBV6-5 to TRBJ2-7; the match to TRBD1 covers 12 bases. CDR1 is MNHEY, CDR2 SVGAGI, per germline. The CDR3 is 15 amino acids. After removal of 7 bases from V and 4 bases from J, the junction contained 8 bases not matched to a gene. The CDR3 DNA follows: TGTGCCAGCATCAAAGGGACAGGGGGCCTGTACGAGCAGTACTTC. It encodes CASIKGTGGLYEQYF.

With regard to this clonotype: Its ends do not fully match the called genes, so a read error is possible. The chain links TRBV7-6 to TRBJ1-1; D not resolved. Germline assignment: CDR1 SGHVS and CDR2 FNYEAQ. There are 14 residues in the CDR3. The CDR3, as DNA: TGTGCCAGCAGCCGGATCCAAGAAAGGACTGAAGCTTACTTT. It specifies CASSRIQERTEAYF.

This sequence joins TRBV12-3 or TRBV12-4 and TRBJ2-7, with D possibly matching TRBD1 (6 bases). Trimming shortened V by 9 bases and J by 0 bases, and 15 bases separated the two germline ends. The CDR3 spans 14 residues. DNA of the CDR3: TGTGCCAGTCTTTACAGGGCTAGCTCCTACGAGCAGTACTTC. Translated: CASLYRASSYEQYF.

This clonotype was counted between two and nine times. This chain connects TRBV10-3 to TRBJ2-7; D is possibly TRBD1 or TRBD2 (5 bases each). Germline lookup yields CDR1 ENHRY and CDR2 SYGVKD. Trimming shortened V by 6 bases and J by 5 bases, and 14 bases separated the two germline ends. The CDR3 covers 13 residues. CDR3 loop: CAISGAALDEQYF. CDR3 nucleotides: TGTGCCATCAGCGGGGCCGCCCTAGACGAGCAGTACTTC.

This clonotype was detected a few times. This chain uses TRBV12-5 with TRBJ1-5; D uncertain. The germline gives CDR1 LGHNT, CDR2 FRNRAP. Trimming left V 5 bases short and J 1 base short, with 6 bases between. This CDR3 is 13 amino acids long. The CDR3 nucleotides read TGTGCTAGTGGTGGAGGGAGCAATCAGCCCCAGCATTTT. Translating gives CASGGGSNQPQHF. Together with reference TRBV12-5 and TRBJ1-5, the CDR3 gives the full variable domain: DARVTQTPRHKVTEMGQEVTMRCQPILGHNTVFWYRQTMMQGLELLAYFRNRAPLDDSGMPKDRFSAEMPDATLATLKIQPSEPRDSAVYFCASGGGSNQPQHFGDGTRLSIL.

This clonotype was detected only a few times. This chain links TRBV9 with TRBJ1-1, with D perhaps matching TRBD1 (6 bases). Per the germline V gene, CDR1 is SGDLS and CDR2 is YYNGEE. This CDR3 is built from 14 residues. With 0 bases removed from V and 4 bases from J, the gap between germline ends came to 10 bases. The CDR3 DNA reads as TGTGCCAGCAGCGTAGGAGGGACACCCACTGAAGCTTTCTTT. This encodes CASSVGGTPTEAFF.

The chain joins TRBV7-8 to TRBJ2-3, with TRBD2 matching 8 bases. The CDR3 runs 14 residues. CDR1 and CDR2 from the germline V gene are SGHVS and FQNEAQ. V shed 5 bases, J shed 4 bases, and the junction held 5 bases outside the gene matches. CDR3 protein: CASSPGGQSDTQYF. In DNA form, the CDR3 reads TGTGCCAGCAGCCCGGGGGGGCAGTCAGATACGCAGTATTTT.

CDR3 amino acids: CASSYSILRDGTGELFF. In nucleotides, the CDR3 is TGTGCCAGCAGTTACTCGATCCTAAGGGATGGCACCGGGGAGCTGTTTTTT. The rearrangement joins TRBV6-5 to TRBJ2-2; D not resolved. V was clipped by 0 bases and J by 4 bases, with 15 bases between them. The CDR3 has 17 residues. CDR1 MNHEY and CDR2 SVGAGI come from the germline V gene.